A selection of T cell receptor beta chains follows, all from one sample in a study of glioma-infiltrating T cells. TCRdb re-derived calls from the multiplex PCR reads in MiXCR, one entry per CDR3 protein. This table holds around 100,000 distinct CDR3 sequences, less than 30% found once. Sample: glioma tissue, nonneoplastic brain tissue, or PBMCs (not recorded which). The receptor source for this set is a human donor with low-grade glioma or glioblastoma, undergoing nonglioma brain surgery, or in good health (not recorded which). The CDR3 runs from the conserved cysteine through the conserved F or W. A D gene is named only where the DNA matches it firmly. Clone size is stated in some rows and not others, as once, few, many or a class when expanded.

v_gene,j_gene,d_gene,abundance,CDR3nt,CDR3aa
TRBV15,TRBJ2-3,-,many,TGTGCCACCAGCAAACTGGGGGTAGGGTATACGCAGTATTTT,CATSKLGVGYTQYF
TRBV3-1,TRBJ2-5,-,many,TGTGCCAGCAGCCAACGGGGGACGGAGACCCAGTACTTC,CASSQRGTETQYF
TRBV27,TRBJ1-1,-,-,TGTGCCAGCAGTCAGCCCCTTACAGGGAACACTGAAGCTTTCTTT,CASSQPLTGNTEAFF
TRBV28,TRBJ2-7,-,many,TGTGCCAGCAGTTTATCCTTACAGGGTCACCACGAGCAGTACTTC,CASSLSLQGHHEQYF
TRBV28,TRBJ2-4,-,many,TGTGCCAGCAGTTTATGGCAGGGGGGAGCCAAAAACATTCAGTACTTC,CASSLWQGGAKNIQYF
TRBV27,TRBJ2-1,-,many,TGTGCCAGCAGCCCCCGGCGGATCTACAATGAGCAGTTCTTC,CASSPRRIYNEQFF
TRBV14,TRBJ1-1,TRBD1,many,TGTGCCAGCAGCCTACGACAGGGGACCACTGAAGCTTTCTTT,CASSLRQGTTEAFF
TRBV6-1,TRBJ2-7,TRBD2,-,TGTGCCAGCAGCTCGCCGGGGGGTGTGGACGAGCAGTACTTC,CASSSPGGVDEQYF
TRBV6-1,TRBJ2-1,-,many,TGTGCCAGCAGTCCGGGGACGATCAATGAGCAGTTCTTC,CASSPGTINEQFF
TRBV6-9,TRBJ1-1,-,few,TGTGCCAGCAGTTCAGCCTATCAGGCTTTCTTT,CASSSAYQAFF
TRBV7-8,TRBJ1-1,-,many,TGTGCCAGCAGTTTTACTATACGCACTGAAGCTTTCTTT,CASSFTIRTEAFF
TRBV29-1,TRBJ1-1,-,few,TGCAGCGTTGACGCCGCGGCGGACCCTGAAGCTTTCTTT,CSVDAAADPEAFF
TRBV20-1,TRBJ2-7,-,many,TGCAGTGCTAATTCTAGGGGTTCCAGCTACGAGCAGTACTTC,CSANSRGSSYEQYF
TRBV4-3,TRBJ2-2,-,-,TGCGCCAGCAGCTTGCAGGTATCGAACACCGGGGAGCTGTTTTTT,CASSLQVSNTGELFF
TRBV7-2,TRBJ2-7,-,many,TGTGCCAGCAGCTTAGAGGCCAGGGGCGGGGAGCAGTACTTC,CASSLEARGGEQYF
TRBV20-1,TRBJ2-1,-,few,TGCAGTGCTAGAGATTTCGAGGCAGCCAGGGGGGCTTACAATGAGCAGTTCTTC,CSARDFEAARGAYNEQFF
TRBV7-2,TRBJ2-7,TRBD2,many,TGTGCCAGCAGCTCCCGACTAGCGGGGTACTACGAGCAGTACTTC,CASSSRLAGYYEQYF
TRBV29-1,TRBJ2-5,-,-,TGCAGCGCCCAGTTCGTCATGGAGACCCAGTACTTC,CSAQFVMETQYF
TRBV4-3,TRBJ2-1,-,many,TGCGCCAGCAGCCACGGCTCCTACTCAGGGAATGAGCAGTTCTTC,CASSHGSYSGNEQFF
TRBV4-2,TRBJ2-3,TRBD2,few,TGTGCCAGCAGCCAAGAGGTGCACCTAGCGGAGACAGATACGCAGTATTTT,CASSQEVHLAETDTQYF
TRBV6-1,TRBJ1-2,TRBD1,many,TGTGCCAGCTCCACCGGGACAGGGAGCTACACCTTC,CASSTGTGSYTF
TRBV7-9,TRBJ1-2,-,many,TGTGCCAGCAACTCCCTCGTGACCTATGGCTACACCTTC,CASNSLVTYGYTF
TRBV5-4,TRBJ2-5,-,few,TGTGCCAGCAGCTTTGTTGGGACTCAAGAGACCCAGTACTTC,CASSFVGTQETQYF
TRBV28,TRBJ1-2,-,many,TGTGCCAGCACACCTCCAGGGGTGGTAGCTAACTATGGCTACACCTTC,CASTPPGVVANYGYTF
TRBV2,TRBJ2-2,TRBD2,many,TGTGCCAGCCGTCGCGGGGGGCTCCCTGGGGAGCTGTTTTTT,CASRRGGLPGELFF
TRBV6-1,TRBJ1-3,-,many,TGTGCCAGCAGTCACGAACCAGGGTTAGGAAACACCATATATTTT,CASSHEPGLGNTIYF
TRBV7-2,TRBJ2-3,TRBD2,few,TGTGCCAGCAGCTTAGCCCGGACTAGCGGAGGGGTTGGGGATACGCAGTATTTT,CASSLARTSGGVGDTQYF
TRBV7-8,TRBJ2-1,TRBD2,-,TGTGCCAGCAGCACGGGACTAGCGGGGGGGGGCGAGCAGTTCTTC,CASSTGLAGGGEQFF
TRBV18,TRBJ2-3,-,many,TGTGCCAGCTCTAACTCGGTTTCAGATACGCAGTATTTT,CASSNSVSDTQYF
TRBV12-3/TRBV12-4,TRBJ2-7,-,-,TGTGCCAGCAGCCCGACTGCTACCTACGAGCAGTACTTC,CASSPTATYEQYF
TRBV7-2,TRBJ2-3,TRBD1,many,TGTGCCAGCAGAAACCCGGGACAGGGGGTTTCAGATACGCAGTATTTT,CASRNPGQGVSDTQYF
TRBV29-1,TRBJ2-1,TRBD2,-,TGCAGCGTTGAAGACTTAACCGGGACTAGCCCTAGGGGGCAGTTCTTC,CSVEDLTGTSPRGQFF
TRBV29-1,TRBJ1-1,-,few,TGCAGCGCCCAGCGGCGCCTGAACACTGAAGCTTTCTTT,CSAQRRLNTEAFF
TRBV20-1,TRBJ2-2,-,-,TGCAGTGCTAACAAGAGCGGCTACACCGGGGAGCTGTTTTTT,CSANKSGYTGELFF
TRBV19,TRBJ2-2,TRBD2,-,TGTGCCAGTACCTTGACTAGCGGGACCGGGGAGCTGTTTTTT,CASTLTSGTGELFF
TRBV4-2,TRBJ2-7,-,many,TGTGCCAGCAGCCCCTTAGGCCGAGGGATAATGGAAGGCGATTACGAGCAGTACTTC,CASSPLGRGIMEGDYEQYF
TRBV7-6,TRBJ2-2,TRBD2,-,TGTGCCAGCAGCTCGGGACTAGCGGGAGACACCGGGGAGCTGTTTTTT,CASSSGLAGDTGELFF
TRBV10-2,TRBJ2-7,TRBD2,-,TGCGCCAGCAATGATCTAGCGGGGGGCTCCTACGAGCAGTACTTC,CASNDLAGGSYEQYF
TRBV6-1,TRBJ1-1,TRBD1,many,TGTGCCAGCAGTTATCACAACAGGGGGCTGACTGAAGCTTTCTTT,CASSYHNRGLTEAFF
TRBV7-2,TRBJ2-5,TRBD2,-,TGTGCCAGCGCCCGGCTAGCGGGAACAGAAGAGACCCAGTACTTC,CASARLAGTEETQYF
TRBV18,TRBJ1-4,-,-,TGTGCCAGCTCACCGTCCCTCGGGGCAACTAATGAAAAACTGTTTTTT,CASSPSLGATNEKLFF
TRBV4-1,TRBJ2-1,-,few,TGCGCCAGCAGCCAAGATCCCCTTTATCAATCCCGGTTCTTC,CASSQDPLYQSRFF
TRBV19,TRBJ2-1,TRBD2,few,TGTGCCAGTAGTATACTGGGGACTAGCGGGGCACGTAATGAGCAGTTCTTC,CASSILGTSGARNEQFF
TRBV6-2/TRBV6-3,TRBJ1-2,-,-,TGTGCCAGCAGTGGTGCCCCCGGGGGAAGTAACTATGGCTACACCTTC,CASSGAPGGSNYGYTF
TRBV27,TRBJ2-5,TRBD1,many,TGTGCCAGCAGTTTCCCGGCCACAGGGGCGGAAGAGACCCAGTACTTC,CASSFPATGAEETQYF
TRBV19,TRBJ2-3,-,few,TGTGCCAGTAGTCCTTCCCTAGGCAGCACAGATACGCAGTATTTT,CASSPSLGSTDTQYF
TRBV7-8,TRBJ2-5,-,-,TGTGCCAGCAGCTTAACTGAGATTAGAGAGACCCAGTACTTC,CASSLTEIRETQYF
TRBV20-1,TRBJ2-3,TRBD1,many,TGCAGTGCTAGGACAGGGGGTATGGATACGCAGTATTTT,CSARTGGMDTQYF
TRBV3-1,TRBJ2-7,-,-,TGTGCCAGCAGCTTCACCTACGAGCAGTACTTC,CASSFTYEQYF
TRBV20-1,TRBJ2-7,-,many,TGCAGTGCTAAAGGCGGACGGGGATTTTTAAGCTACGAGCAGTACTTC,CSAKGGRGFLSYEQYF